This T cell receptor beta chain derives from a study of T cells in Graves' hyperthyroidism and ophthalmopathy. Findings of the study overall: A model using 13 V-J features told ophthalmopathy apart from stable hyperthyroidism.

In this sample, this clonotype turned up many times. Antigen: not known. RNA transcripts yielded amplified TCR beta CDR3 regions. Carried out on the TCR CDR3, a first-round RT-PCR used the HTBI primer set. One entry per CDR3 protein results from TCRdb running MiXCR on the multiplex PCR reads. The table has about 520,000 distinct CDR3 sequences, less than 25% seen once. Active moderate-to-severe ophthalmopathy, Clinical Activity Score at least 3, NOSPECS at least 4, under 3 months' duration. V lost 6 bases to trimming and J lost 5 bases, with 17 bases between them. Germline loops: CDR1 MNHNS, CDR2 SASEGT. The CDR3 has 15 residues.

The material sequenced was blood. The clonotype comes from a woman between 25 and 40 years old with Graves' ophthalmopathy. The chain couples TRBV6-1 to TRBJ2-4, with no clear D. The CDR3 reads CASSKVSDGENIQYF. In nucleotides, the CDR3 is TGTGCCAGCAGCAAAGTATCGGACGGTGAAAACATTCAGTACTTC.